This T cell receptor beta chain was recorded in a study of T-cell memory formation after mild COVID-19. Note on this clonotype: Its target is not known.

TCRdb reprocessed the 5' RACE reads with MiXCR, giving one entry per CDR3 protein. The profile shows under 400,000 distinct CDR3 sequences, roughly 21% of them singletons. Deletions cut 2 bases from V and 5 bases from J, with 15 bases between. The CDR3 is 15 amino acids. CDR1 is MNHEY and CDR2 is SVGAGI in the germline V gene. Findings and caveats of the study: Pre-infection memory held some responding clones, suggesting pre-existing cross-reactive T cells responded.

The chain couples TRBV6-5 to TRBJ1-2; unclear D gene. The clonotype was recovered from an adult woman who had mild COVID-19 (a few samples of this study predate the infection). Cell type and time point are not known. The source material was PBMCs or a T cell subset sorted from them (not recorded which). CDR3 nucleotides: TGTGCCAGCAGTTACAGCGATCAAATTTGGTATGGCTACACCTTC. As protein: CASSYSDQIWYGYTF.